The 12 T cell receptor beta chains below were found in one sample sequenced in a study of blood T cell repertoires in COVID-19. Sequenced by immunoSEQ multiplex PCR; TCRdb stores in-frame clones only, minus some. The sample includes about 130,000 clones, approximately 81% of them seen just once. The sequenced sample consisted of peripheral blood. The receptor source for this set is a woman aged 50 to 65 with acute or convalescent COVID-19.

This chain connects TRBV4-2 to TRBJ2-2; 7 positions agree with TRBD1. V dropped 1 base and J dropped 4; count of bases not matched to a gene: 6. In germline, CDR1 is LGHNA, CDR2 YNFKEQ. The CDR3 sequence is 16 residues long. The CDR3 sequence is CASSQGPQGSTGELFF. The DNA of the CDR3 is TGTGCCAGCAGCCAAGGACCACAGGGGAGCACCGGGGAGCTGTTTTTT.

V is TRBV7-2 and J is TRBJ1-6, with 8 positions matching TRBD1. Germline lookup yields CDR1 SGHTA and CDR2 FQGNSA. Trimming at V came to 4 bases and at J to 10 bases, leaving 6 bases not matched to a gene. CDR3 length: 14 amino acids. DNA of the CDR3: TGTGCCAGCAGCTCTGACAGGGGAGGATCACCCCTCCACTTT. Its protein product is CASSSDRGGSPLHF.

The chain employs TRBV29-1 and TRBJ2-2; 8 bases are shared with TRBD1. The CDR3 contains 14 residues. Looked up from germline, CDR1 is SQVTM and CDR2 is ANQGSEA. The V gene end was trimmed by 7 bases and the J gene end by 7 bases; junction bases not matched to a gene: 11. CDR3 amino acids: CSARTGSFIGELFF. The DNA of the CDR3 is TGCAGCGCCAGGACAGGGAGCTTCATCGGGGAGCTGTTTTTT.

V and J are TRBV5-4 and TRBJ2-7; 9 positions match TRBD2. Germline CDR1 reads SGHNT; CDR2 reads YYREEE (reference sequence). After removal of 3 bases from V and 0 bases from J, the junction contained 16 bases not matched to a gene. The CDR3 length is 19 residues. The CDR3 nucleotides are TGTGCCAGCAGCTCGGAGATGGTAACACCGGGACTAGCCTCCTACGAGCAGTACTTC. This gives the protein CASSSEMVTPGLASYEQYF. The full variable domain, with the rest looked up from reference TRBV5-4 and TRBJ2-7, is ETGVTQSPTHLIKTRGQQVTLRCSSQSGHNTVSWYQQALGQGPQFIFQYYREEENGRGNFPPRFSGLQFPNYSSELNVNALELDDSALYLCASSSEMVTPGLASYEQYFGPGTRLTVT.

A few counts support this clone. J is TRBJ2-2 and V is TRBV11-2, with D tentatively TRBD1 (5 bases). Between the trimmed V and J ends, which lost 0 bases and 1 base, there was a span of 9 bases. The CDR3 runs to 16 residues. Germline CDR1 SGHAT, CDR2 FQNNGV. CDR3 bases: TGTGCCAGCAGCTTAGAATTAACAGGGAACACCGGGGAGCTGTTTTTT. It translates to CASSLELTGNTGELFF. The full variable domain, with the rest looked up from reference TRBV11-2 and TRBJ2-2, is EAGVAQSPRYKIIEKRQSVAFWCNPISGHATLYWYQQILGQGPKLLIQFQNNGVVDDSQLPKDRFSAERLKGVDSTLKIQPAKLEDSAVYLCASSLELTGNTGELFFGEGSRLTVL.

The chain joins TRBV29-1 to TRBJ2-2, with D maybe TRBD2 (6 bases). V was trimmed by 0 bases and J by 4 bases, leaving 6 bases between them. The CDR3 spans 13 residues. Germline V gene data show CDR1 as SQVTM and CDR2 as ANQGSEA. For the CDR3, the DNA is TGCAGCGTTGAAGAGGGAGGCACCGGGGAGCTGTTTTTT. Translation: CSVEEGGTGELFF.

CDR3 in amino acids: CASSSMQGAIGNTIYF. The CDR3 coding sequence is TGTGCCAGCAGCTCAATGCAGGGGGCCATTGGAAACACCATATATTTT. J is TRBJ1-3 and V is TRBV7-2, with TRBD1 matching over 8 bases. From germline, CDR1 is SGHTA and CDR2 FQGNSA. V shed 4 bases, J shed 3 bases, and the junction held 8 bases outside the gene matches. CDR3 size: 16 residues.

This chain links TRBV5-1 with TRBJ1-6; D is unresolved. Per germline, CDR1 SGHRS and CDR2 YFSETQ. The CDR3 covers 14 residues. Trimming cost V 2 bases and J 8 bases, with 11 bases left between them. CDR3 DNA sequence: TGCGCCAGCAGCTTAGGAGACTCGGATTCACCCCTCCACTTT. Residues: CASSLGDSDSPLHF. The complete variable domain, with remaining parts taken from reference TRBV5-1 and TRBJ1-6, reads KAGVTQTPRYLIKTRGQQVTLSCSPISGHRSVSWYQQTPGQGLQFLFEYFSETQRNKGNFPGRFSGRQFSNSRSEMNVSTLELGDSALYLCASSLGDSDSPLHFGNGTRLTVT.

This chain uses TRBV7-9 with TRBJ2-5, with TRBD1 as a possible D gene (7 bases). This CDR3 comprises 14 residues. Germline V lookup: CDR1 SEHNR, CDR2 FQNEAQ (reference sequence). The V and J ends lost 0 bases and 6 bases respectively, with 11 bases between them. The CDR3 sequence: CASSLAEGAKTQYF. CDR3 DNA: TGTGCCAGCAGCTTAGCGGAGGGGGCGAAGACCCAGTACTTC.

The V and J genes are TRBV5-1 and TRBJ2-7, with 7 bases lining up with TRBD2. Germline V gene sequence: CDR1 SGHRS, CDR2 YFSETQ. After removal of 7 bases from V and 1 base from J, the junction contained 5 bases not matched to a gene. The CDR3 loop spans 13 amino acids. The CDR3 DNA sequence: TGCGCCAGCGCTCCGGGGGGATCCTACGAGCAGTACTTC. It encodes CASAPGGSYEQYF.

The gene calls are TRBV18 and TRBJ2-3; 7 nucleotides agree with TRBD1. The CDR3 is 16 residues long. Trimming at V came to 3 bases and at J to 2 bases, leaving 8 bases not matched to a gene. Germline CDR1 is KGHSH and CDR2 is LQKENI. The CDR3 bases are TGTGCCAGCTCACCGTTGGGACAGCTTGACACAGATACGCAGTATTTT. Its protein product is CASSPLGQLDTDTQYF.

Here the CDR3 reads CASTRTGGNEQFF. In DNA, the CDR3 is TGTGCCAGCACCCGGACGGGCGGGAATGAGCAGTTCTTC. The V gene is TRBV5-4, the J gene TRBJ2-1, with D possibly matching TRBD2 (5 bases). From germline, CDR1 is SGHNT and CDR2 YYREEE (reference sequence). V was pared by 6 bases and J by 7 bases, with 14 bases between. This CDR3 contains 13 residues.